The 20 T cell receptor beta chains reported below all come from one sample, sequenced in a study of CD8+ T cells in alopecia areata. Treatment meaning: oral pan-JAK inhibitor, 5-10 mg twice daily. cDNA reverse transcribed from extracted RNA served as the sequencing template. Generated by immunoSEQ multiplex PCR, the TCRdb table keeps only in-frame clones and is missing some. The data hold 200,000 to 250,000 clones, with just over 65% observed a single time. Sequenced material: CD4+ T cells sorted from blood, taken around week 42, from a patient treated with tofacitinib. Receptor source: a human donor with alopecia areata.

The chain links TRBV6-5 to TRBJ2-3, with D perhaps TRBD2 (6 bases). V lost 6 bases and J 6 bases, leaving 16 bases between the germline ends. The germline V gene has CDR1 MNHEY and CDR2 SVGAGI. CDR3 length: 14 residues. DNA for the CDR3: TGTGCCAGCAGCCCGGGCCGCGCGGGGGATACGCAGTATTTT. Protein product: CASSPGRAGDTQYF.

The CDR3 DNA is TGCGCCAGCAGCCAAGACTCTCAGGGAAACACTGAAGCTTTCTTT. Its translation: CASSQDSQGNTEAFF. J is TRBJ1-1 and V is TRBV4-3; TRBD1 might be the D (5 bases). V lost 0 bases, J lost 2 bases, and 10 bases lay in between. CDR3 length equals 15 residues. Germline CDR1 is LGHNA and CDR2 is YSLEER.

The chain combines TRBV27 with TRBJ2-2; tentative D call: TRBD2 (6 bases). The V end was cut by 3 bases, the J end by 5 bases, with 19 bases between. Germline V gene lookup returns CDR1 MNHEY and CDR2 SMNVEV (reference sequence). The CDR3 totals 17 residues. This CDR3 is CASSLKEGYSSTGELFF. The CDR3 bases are TGTGCCAGCAGTTTGAAGGAGGGCTATTCTTCGACCGGGGAGCTGTTTTTT.

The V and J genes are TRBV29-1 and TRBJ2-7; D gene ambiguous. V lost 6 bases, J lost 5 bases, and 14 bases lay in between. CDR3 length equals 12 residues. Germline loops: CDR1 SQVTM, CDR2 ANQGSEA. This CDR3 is CSVAGPGDEQYF. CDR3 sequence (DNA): TGCAGCGTCGCCGGACCCGGAGACGAGCAGTACTTC.

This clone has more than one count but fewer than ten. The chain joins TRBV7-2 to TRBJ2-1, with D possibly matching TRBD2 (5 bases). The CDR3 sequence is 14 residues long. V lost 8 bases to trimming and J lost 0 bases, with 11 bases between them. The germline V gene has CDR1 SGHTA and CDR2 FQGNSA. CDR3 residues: CASRKGSSYNEQFF. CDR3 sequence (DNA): TGTGCCAGCCGTAAAGGGAGCTCCTACAATGAGCAGTTCTTC.

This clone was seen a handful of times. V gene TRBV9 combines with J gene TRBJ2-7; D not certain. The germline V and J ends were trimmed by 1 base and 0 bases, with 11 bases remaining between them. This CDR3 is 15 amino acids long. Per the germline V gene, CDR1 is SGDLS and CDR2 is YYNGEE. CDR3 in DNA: TGTGCCAGCAGCGTAAATCCTGCAAGCTCCTACGAGCAGTACTTC. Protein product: CASSVNPASSYEQYF.

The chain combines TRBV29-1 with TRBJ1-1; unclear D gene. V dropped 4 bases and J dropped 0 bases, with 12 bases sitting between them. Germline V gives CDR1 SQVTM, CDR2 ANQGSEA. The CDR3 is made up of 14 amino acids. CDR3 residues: CSVALGILNTEAFF. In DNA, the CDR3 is TGCAGCGTTGCGTTGGGGATCCTGAACACTGAAGCTTTCTTT.

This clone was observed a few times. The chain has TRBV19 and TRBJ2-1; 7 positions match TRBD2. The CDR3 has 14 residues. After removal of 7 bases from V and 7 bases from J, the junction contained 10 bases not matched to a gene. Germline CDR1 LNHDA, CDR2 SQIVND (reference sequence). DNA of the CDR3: TGTGCCAGTAATACCATAGCGGGTGGGAATGAGCAGTTCTTC. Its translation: CASNTIAGGNEQFF.

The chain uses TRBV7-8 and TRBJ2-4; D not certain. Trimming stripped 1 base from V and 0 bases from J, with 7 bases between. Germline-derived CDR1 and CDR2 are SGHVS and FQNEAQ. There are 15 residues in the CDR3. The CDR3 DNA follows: TGTGCCAGCAGCTTAGATGGAGTAGCCAAAAACATTCAGTACTTC. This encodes CASSLDGVAKNIQYF.

CDR3 amino acids: CASSVIAADTQYF. The CDR3 DNA reads as TGTGCCAGCAGCGTAATAGCTGCAGATACGCAGTATTTT. The V gene is TRBV9, the J gene TRBJ2-3, with D unclear. V lost 1 base and J lost 4, with 7 bases in between. Germline loops: CDR1 SGDLS, CDR2 YYNGEE. The CDR3 spans 13 residues.

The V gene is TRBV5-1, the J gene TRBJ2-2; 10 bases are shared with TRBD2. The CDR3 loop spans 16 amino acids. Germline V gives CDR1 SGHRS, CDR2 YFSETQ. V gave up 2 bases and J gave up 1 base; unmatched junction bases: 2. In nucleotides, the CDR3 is TGCGCCAGCAGCTTTCGGACTAGCGGGAACACCGGGGAGCTGTTTTTT. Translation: CASSFRTSGNTGELFF.

The CDR3 coding sequence is TGCAGCGTTGAAGGGTACGGTGTAATTAATGGCTACACCTTC. Translation gives CSVEGYGVINGYTF. This chain connects TRBV29-1 to TRBJ1-2; D is undetermined. The V gene lost 1 base and the J gene lost 6 bases, with 15 bases spanning the gap. The CDR3 consists of 14 residues. Germline values: CDR1 SQVTM, CDR2 ANQGSEA.

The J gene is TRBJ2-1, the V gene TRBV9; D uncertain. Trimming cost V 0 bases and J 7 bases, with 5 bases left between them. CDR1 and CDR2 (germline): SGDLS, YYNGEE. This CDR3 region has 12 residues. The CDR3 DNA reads TGTGCCAGCAGCGTAGGTACGAATGAGCAGTTCTTC. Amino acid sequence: CASSVGTNEQFF.

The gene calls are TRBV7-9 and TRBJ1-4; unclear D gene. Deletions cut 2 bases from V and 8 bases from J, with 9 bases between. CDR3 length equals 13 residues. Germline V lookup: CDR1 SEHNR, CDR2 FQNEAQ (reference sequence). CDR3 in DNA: TGTGCCAGCAGCTTACTCCAGGAGGAAAAACTGTTTTTT. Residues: CASSLLQEEKLFF.

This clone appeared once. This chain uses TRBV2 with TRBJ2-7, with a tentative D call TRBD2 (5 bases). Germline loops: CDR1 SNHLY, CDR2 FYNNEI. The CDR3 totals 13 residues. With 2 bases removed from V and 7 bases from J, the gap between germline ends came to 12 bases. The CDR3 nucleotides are TGTGCCAGCAGTGAAAGCCCTGGAGGAGAGCAGTACTTC. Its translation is CASSESPGGEQYF.

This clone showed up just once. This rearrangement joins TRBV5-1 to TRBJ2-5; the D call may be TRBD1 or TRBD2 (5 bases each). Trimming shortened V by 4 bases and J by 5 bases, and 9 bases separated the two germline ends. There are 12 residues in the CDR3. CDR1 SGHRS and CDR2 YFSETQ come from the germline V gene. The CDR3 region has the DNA TGCGCCAGCAGCCCGGGACCGGAGACCCAGTACTTC. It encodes CASSPGPETQYF.

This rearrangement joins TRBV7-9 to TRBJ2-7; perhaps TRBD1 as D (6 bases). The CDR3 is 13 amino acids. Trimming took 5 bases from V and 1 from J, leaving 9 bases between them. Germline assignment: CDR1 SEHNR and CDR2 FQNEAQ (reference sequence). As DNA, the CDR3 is TGTGCCAGCAGCCGTACAGGGTCCTACGAGCAGTACTTC. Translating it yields CASSRTGSYEQYF. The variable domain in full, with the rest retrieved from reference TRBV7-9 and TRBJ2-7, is DTGVSQNPRHKITKRGQNVTFRCDPISEHNRLYWYRQTLGQGPEFLTYFQNEAQLEKSRLLSDRFSAERPKGSFSTLEIQRTEQGDSAMYLCASSRTGSYEQYFGPGTRLTVT.

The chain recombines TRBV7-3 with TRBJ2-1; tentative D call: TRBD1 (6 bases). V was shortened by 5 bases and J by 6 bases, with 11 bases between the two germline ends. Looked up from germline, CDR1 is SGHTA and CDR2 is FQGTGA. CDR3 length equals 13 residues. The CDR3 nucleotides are TGTGCCAGCAGCGACGGACAGCGCAATGAGCAGTTCTTC. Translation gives CASSDGQRNEQFF. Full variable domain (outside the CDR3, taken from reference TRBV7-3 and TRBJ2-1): GAGVSQTPSNKVTEKGKYVELRCDPISGHTALYWYRQSLGQGPEFLIYFQGTGAADDSGLPNDRFFAVRPEGSVSTLKIQRTERGDSAVYLCASSDGQRNEQFFGPGTRLTVL.

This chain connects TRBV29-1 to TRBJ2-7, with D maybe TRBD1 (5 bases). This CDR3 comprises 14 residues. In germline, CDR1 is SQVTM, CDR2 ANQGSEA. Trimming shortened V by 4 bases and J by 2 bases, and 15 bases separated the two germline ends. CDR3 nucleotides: TGCAGCGTTGTGGCACAGGAATCTGCCTACGAGCAGTACTTC. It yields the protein CSVVAQESAYEQYF.

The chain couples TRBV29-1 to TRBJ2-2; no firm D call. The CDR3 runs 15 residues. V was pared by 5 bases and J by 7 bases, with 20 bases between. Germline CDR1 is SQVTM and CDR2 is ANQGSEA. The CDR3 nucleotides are TGCAGCGTTCAAATAAACGACAAGGTTGTCGGGGAGCTGTTTTTT. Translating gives CSVQINDKVVGELFF.